There are many counts of the clone carrying this T cell receptor beta chain. Germline V CDR1 and CDR2: LGHNA, YNFKEQ. Trimming stripped 1 base from V and 4 bases from J, with 14 bases between. This CDR3 comprises 15 residues. After constant-region reverse-primer amplification, full-length variable regions underwent semi-nested PCR with Nested Universal Primer A. TCRdb recomputed calls from the 5' RACE reads with MiXCR, one row per CDR3 protein. The sample consists of 25,000 to 40,000 distinct CDR3 sequences, 26% of them appearing once. The sample consisted of naive CD4+ T cells sorted from a lymph node. Stated subset: naive CD4+ T cells, CD4+CD45RA+CD25-. This clonotype was sampled from a female donor with breast cancer. The chain joins TRBV4-2 to TRBJ2-7; D might be TRBD1 (5 bases). CDR3 residues: CASSQAYQQVYEQYF. CDR3 coding DNA: TGTGCCAGCAGCCAAGCCTACCAACAGGTATACGAGCAGTACTTC.